This T cell receptor beta chain is drawn from a study of response to subunit inactivated influenza vaccine. The study, taken as a whole, reports: New T cells are recruited in small numbers by each seasonal influenza vaccination, according to the authors' suggestion.

Trimming shortened V by 7 bases and J by 5 bases, and 17 bases separated the two germline ends. The CDR3 contains 14 residues. The germline gives CDR1 LNHDA, CDR2 SQIVND (reference sequence). This clonotype appeared a few times. Antigen unknown. TCRdb reanalysed the RT-PCR reads using MiXCR and keeps one entry per CDR3 protein. Found here are just over 300,000 distinct CDR3 sequences, 20% to 25% of them singletons; the top ten hold about a tenth. Here the sequenced sample was PBMCs from blood, taken less than 22 months after vaccination. V usage is TRBV19 and J usage is TRBJ1-2, with TRBD1 as a possible D gene (6 bases). The TCR sequence derives from a man aged 45 to 70 who received an inactivated influenza vaccine. CDR3 nucleotides: TGTGCCAGTACTATGACCGGGACATTTTATGGCTACACCTTC. Translating it yields CASTMTGTFYGYTF.